This T cell receptor (beta chain) derives from a study of cytomegalovirus exposure and HLA in healthy donors. Primers included in the PCR were 60 Vbeta and 13 Jbeta primers. Assay: immunoSEQ multiplex PCR; the TCRdb copy retains only in-frame clones and omits some. The sample lists around 150,000 clones; about 80% were seen once. Only a few counts were recorded for this clone. Trimming took 6 bases from V and 2 from J, leaving 7 bases between them. Germline-derived CDR1 and CDR2 are DFQATT and SNEGSKA (reference sequence). The CDR3 is 11 residues long. This clonotype was obtained from a man aged 30 to 39 in good health and CMV-seronegative. Material for sequencing was PBMCs. The chain couples TRBV20-1 to TRBJ1-1; D remains unclear. CDR3 in amino acids: CSAPSNTEAFF. The CDR3 DNA sequence: TGCAGTGCCCCGAGCAACACTGAAGCTTTCTTT.